The subject of this entry is one T cell receptor (beta chain). Clones were read by immunoSEQ multiplex PCR, and TCRdb kept only the in-frame ones, dropping some. The sample includes about 270,000 clones, 75% to 90% seen only once; the top ten take 2.4%. The data stem from a study of blood T cell repertoires in COVID-19. The wider study: PBMCs, B-cell-depleted T cells, or T cells provided the cDNA or gDNA that made up the material.

CDR1 is MNHEY and CDR2 is SMNVEV in the germline V gene (reference sequence). Trimming took off 6 bases at V and 9 bases at J, with 15 bases between the two ends. The CDR3 consists of 13 residues. The rearrangement links TRBV27 to TRBJ2-4, with D maybe TRBD2 (6 bases). This receptor was obtained from a woman in her late teens or twenties who had recovered from COVID-19. Specimen: PBMCs or T cells enriched from blood (not recorded which). CDR3 sequence: CASRFGGGGIQYF. CDR3 bases: TGTGCCAGCAGGTTTGGGGGAGGAGGCATTCAGTACTTC.